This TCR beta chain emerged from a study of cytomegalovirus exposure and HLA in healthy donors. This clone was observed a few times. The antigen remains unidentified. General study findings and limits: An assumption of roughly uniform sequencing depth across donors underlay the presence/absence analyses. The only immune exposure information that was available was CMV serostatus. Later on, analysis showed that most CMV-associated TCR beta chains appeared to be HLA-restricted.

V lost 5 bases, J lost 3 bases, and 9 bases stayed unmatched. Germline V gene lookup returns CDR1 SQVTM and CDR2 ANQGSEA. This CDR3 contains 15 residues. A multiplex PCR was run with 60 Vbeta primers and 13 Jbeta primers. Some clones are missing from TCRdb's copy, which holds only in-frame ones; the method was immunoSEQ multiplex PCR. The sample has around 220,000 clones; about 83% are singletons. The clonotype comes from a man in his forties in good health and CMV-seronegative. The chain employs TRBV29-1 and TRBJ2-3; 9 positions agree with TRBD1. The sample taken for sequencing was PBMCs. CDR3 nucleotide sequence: TGCAGCGTTTGCCCGGGACAGGGTCGAACAGATACGCAGTATTTT. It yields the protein CSVCPGQGRTDTQYF.